This paragraph covers one T cell receptor beta chain sequence. Its antigen is undetermined. This specimen belongs to a study of a mutant IDH1 vaccine in newly diagnosed glioma. Study as a whole: It was radiotherapy, temozolomide, or both that patients received previously, with most receiving both. Overall study findings and caveats: Of all patients, approximately 93% showed vaccine-induced immune responses.

Measured with immunoSEQ multiplex PCR; TCRdb has only the in-frame clones, and not every one. Of over 65,000 clones in the sample, 84% were seen once. Described time point: week 35, safety follow-up. Doses comprised 300 ug of mutant IDH1 20-mer peptide each, plus topical imiquimod. Vaccination of patients was performed eight times, in weeks 1, 3, 5, 7, 11, 15, 19 and 23. Germline assignment: CDR1 SQVTM and CDR2 ANQGSEA. The V end lost 6 bases, the J end lost 4 bases, and 21 bases lay between the germline ends. The CDR3 length is 15 residues. The clonotype comes from a man between 18 and 29 years old with glioma. The chain links TRBV29-1 to TRBJ1-2; a possible D gene is TRBD1 (6 bases). The material sequenced was PBMCs, taken from a glioma patient whose treatment included an IDH1 peptide vaccine. CDR3 region: CSVMRGIGWLYGYTF. The CDR3 DNA reads TGCAGCGTCATGAGGGGGATAGGGTGGCTCTATGGCTACACCTTC.